This T cell receptor beta chain was found in a study of blood T cell repertoires in COVID-19. Authors' analysis steps: Amplifying reference gene primers gave estimates of nucleated cell counts. Clones were sequenced by immunoSEQ multiplex PCR, and TCRdb holds only the in-frame ones, with some missing. That table gives V, J and clone size, and the DNA gave D and trimming. In the table there are approximately 86,000 clones, approximately 80% of which are singletons. Losses at the gene ends were 5 bases for V and 7 bases for J; bases not matched to a gene: 3. From germline, CDR1 is SQVTM and CDR2 ANQGSEA. The CDR3 is 12 amino acids.

The origin of this receptor is a woman aged 70 to 79 with acute or convalescent COVID-19. The sample comprised peripheral blood. The rearrangement uses TRBV29-1 and TRBJ2-2; the match to TRBD2 covers 8 bases. In DNA form, the CDR3 reads TGCAGCGTTCGTAGCGGGGTCGGGGAGCTGTTTTTT. It yields the protein CSVRSGVGELFF.